This T cell receptor (beta chain) was recovered during a study of T cells in Graves' hyperthyroidism and ophthalmopathy. Overall study results and limits: Ophthalmopathy was model-predicted a median 6.5 months pre-onset.

This clonotype was seen at least ten times. The antigen is unknown. Every diagnosis used clinical symptoms, serum thyroxine and TRAb, thyroid ultrasound and orbital computed tomography. The PBMCs were taken from around 9.1 ml of fresh peripheral blood. TCR beta CDR3 regions were amplified from RNA. TCR CDR3 underwent first-round RT-PCR with the HTBI primer set. TCRdb recomputed calls from the multiplex PCR reads with MiXCR, one row per CDR3 protein. This sample has 300,000 to 400,000 distinct CDR3 sequences; roughly an eighth occur once, and the top ten carry roughly 8.3%. The sequence derives from a woman in her late teens or twenties with Graves' hyperthyroidism. The sample was blood.

The CDR3 region is CASKETGRYNEQFF. CDR3 DNA sequence: TGTGCCAGCAAAGAAACTGGGAGATACAATGAGCAGTTCTTC. The chain couples TRBV6-1 to TRBJ2-1; a weak D match, TRBD2 (5 bases). The CDR3 runs to 14 residues. CDR1 and CDR2 from the germline V gene are MNHNS and SASEGT. With 7 bases removed from V and 4 bases from J, the gap between germline ends came to 14 bases.